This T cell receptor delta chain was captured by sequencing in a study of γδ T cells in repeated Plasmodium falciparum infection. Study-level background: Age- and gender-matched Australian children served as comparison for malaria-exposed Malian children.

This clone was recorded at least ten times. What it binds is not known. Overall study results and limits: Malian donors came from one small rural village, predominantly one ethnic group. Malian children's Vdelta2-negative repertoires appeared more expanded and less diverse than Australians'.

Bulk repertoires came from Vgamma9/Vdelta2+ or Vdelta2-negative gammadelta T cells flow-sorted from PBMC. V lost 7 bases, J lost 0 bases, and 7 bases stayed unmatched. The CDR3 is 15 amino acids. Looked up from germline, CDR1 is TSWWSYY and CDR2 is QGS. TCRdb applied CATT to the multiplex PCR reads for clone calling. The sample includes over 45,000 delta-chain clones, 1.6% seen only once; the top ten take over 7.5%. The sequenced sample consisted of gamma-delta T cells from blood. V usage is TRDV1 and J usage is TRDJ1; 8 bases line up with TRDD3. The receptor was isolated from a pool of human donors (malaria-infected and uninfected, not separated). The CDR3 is CALEEVLGDTDKLIF. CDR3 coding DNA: TGTGCTCTTGAGGAGGTACTGGGGGACACCGATAAACTCATCTTT.